What follows are 28 T cell receptor beta chains derived from one specimen sequenced in a study of post-analysis software for immune sequencing data. General study findings and limits: Controls had lower frequencies than patients of a handful of TRBV segments, which included TRBV5-6, TRBV5-1 and TRBV20-1.

These receptors' antigens are unknown. Each TCR beta cDNA library carried unique molecular identifiers. TCRdb reprocessed the PCR reads via MiXCR and lists one record per CDR3 protein. The profile shows approximately 660,000 distinct CDR3 sequences, around 64% of them singletons. Input material: blood. The receptor set was obtained from a girl aged 2 to 9 with multiple sclerosis.

V and J are TRBV3-1 and TRBJ2-1; maybe TRBD2 (5 bases). Trimming took 4 bases from V and 4 from J, leaving 11 bases between them. The CDR3 is made up of 14 amino acids. CDR1 is LGHDT and CDR2 is YNNKEL in the germline V gene (reference sequence). DNA of the CDR3: TGTGCCAGCAGCCCACGTACTAGATACAATGAGCAGTTCTTC. Its protein is CASSPRTRYNEQFF.

This clonotype was seen just once. A read error is possible here, since a much larger clone lies one base away. The J gene is TRBJ2-7, the V gene TRBV7-2; D possibly uses TRBD1 or TRBD2 (5 bases each). The CDR3 extends over 14 amino acids. Germline loops: CDR1 SGHTA, CDR2 FQGNSA. With 2 bases removed from V and 5 bases from J, the gap between germline ends came to 13 bases. CDR3 loop: CASSLWGRDHEQYF. The CDR3 region has the DNA TGTGCCAGCAGCTTATGGGGCAGGGACCACGAGCAGTACTTC.

This chain joins TRBV13 and TRBJ2-3; TRBD2 aligns across 8 bases. This CDR3 has 17 amino acids. Germline CDR1 reads PRHDT; CDR2 reads FYEKMQ (reference sequence). V gave up 1 base and J gave up 2 bases; unmatched junction bases: 8. CDR3 sequence: CASSLDPGGGTTDTQYF. CDR3 DNA: TGTGCCAGCAGCTTAGATCCCGGCGGGGGGACCACAGATACGCAGTATTTT.

The genes are TRBV20-1 and TRBJ2-1, with TRBD2 matching 9 bases. Germline V CDR1 and CDR2: DFQATT, SNEGSKA (reference sequence). The V segment lost 0 bases and the J segment 2 bases; nucleotides outside the gene matches: 8. This CDR3 has 17 amino acids. This chain's CDR3 is CSARDLRAGGPYNEQFF. The CDR3 bases are TGCAGTGCTAGAGATCTCCGAGCGGGAGGCCCCTACAATGAGCAGTTCTTC.

The chain is built from TRBV11-3 and TRBJ2-5, with D maybe TRBD1 (6 bases). Looked up from germline, CDR1 is SGHNT and CDR2 is YENEEA. CDR3 length: 15 amino acids. Deletions cut 5 bases from V and 1 base from J, with 14 bases between. CDR3: CASSPRQVIQETQYF. CDR3 nucleotide sequence: TGTGCCAGCAGCCCGAGACAGGTCATCCAAGAGACCCAGTACTTC.

The V and J genes are TRBV20-1 and TRBJ1-2, with D unresolved. The CDR3 length is 11 residues. Germline-derived CDR1 and CDR2 are DFQATT and SNEGSKA (reference sequence). V was shortened by 2 bases and J by 8 bases, with 9 bases between the two germline ends. The CDR3 loop is CSARSPHGYTF. The CDR3 DNA reads as TGCAGTGCTAGATCTCCCCACGGCTACACCTTC.

The chain's CDR3 is CSQLGLAGVRKQFF. The DNA for the CDR3 is TGCAGTCAGCTCGGTCTAGCGGGGGTAAGGAAGCAGTTCTTC. The chain joins TRBV20-1 to TRBJ2-1; 10 nucleotides match TRBD2. Germline trimming cut 8 bases from V and 11 bases from J; bases unmatched to any gene: 15. The CDR3 runs to 14 residues. CDR1 DFQATT and CDR2 SNEGSKA come from the germline V gene (reference sequence).

The V gene is TRBV9, the J gene TRBJ2-6; D is undetermined. CDR1 and CDR2 (germline): SGDLS, YYNGEE. V gave up 4 bases and J gave up 0 bases, with 17 bases separating them. This CDR3 has 18 residues. CDR3 sequence reads: CASSLGSRSSSGANVLTF. In DNA, the CDR3 is TGTGCCAGCAGCCTAGGGTCTAGATCAAGCTCTGGGGCCAACGTCCTGACTTTC. Based on the CDR3 plus reference TRBV9 and TRBJ2-6, the full variable domain is DSGVTQTPKHLITATGQRVTLRCSPRSGDLSVYWYQQSLDQGLQFLIQYYNGEERAKGNILERFSAQQFPDLHSELNLSSLELGDSALYFCASSLGSRSSSGANVLTFGAGSRLTVL.

The gene calls are TRBV12-3 or TRBV12-4 and TRBJ2-7; maybe TRBD2 (6 bases). The CDR3 contains 13 residues. Trimming removed 2 bases at V and 5 bases at J, with 10 bases between. The DNA of the CDR3 is TGTGCCAGCAGTTTAATGCGGGACCACGAGCAGTACTTC. Translation: CASSLMRDHEQYF.

CDR3 amino acids: CASSFPQFNYGYTF. The DNA for the CDR3 is TGTGCCAGCAGCTTCCCACAATTTAACTATGGCTACACCTTC. The chain links TRBV5-5 to TRBJ1-2; D gene uncertain. Germline V gene lookup returns CDR1 SGHKS and CDR2 YYEKEE (reference sequence). The CDR3 is made up of 14 amino acids. The V end lost 2 bases, the J end lost 1 base, and 9 bases lay between the germline ends.

This clonotype was counted between two and nine times. This chain joins TRBV20-1 and TRBJ2-1; no firm D call. The CDR3 is 16 residues long. V lost 3 bases to trimming and J lost 0 bases, with 15 bases between them. Germline V gene lookup returns CDR1 DFQATT and CDR2 SNEGSKA (reference sequence). CDR3 DNA sequence: TGCAGTGCTAGGCCCATAGCTAGTGGCTCCTACAATGAGCAGTTCTTC. Translating gives CSARPIASGSYNEQFF.

This chain links TRBV15 with TRBJ2-4, with D unclear. The end of the DNA fits TRBJ2-7 better, so the J call may be wrong. Per the germline V gene, CDR1 is LNHNV and CDR2 is YYDKDF (reference sequence). The CDR3 spans 12 residues. The CDR3 sequence is CATSSHGSEQYF. For the CDR3, the DNA is TGTGCCACCAGCAGCCATGGATCCGAGCAGTACTTC.

The genes are TRBV2 and TRBJ1-5; D is unclear. Germline CDR1 reads SNHLY; CDR2 reads FYNNEI. The CDR3 is 11 amino acids. Trimming pared 4 bases from V and 7 bases from J, leaving 5 bases between. Here the CDR3 DNA reads TGTGCCAGCAGTGCTGGACAGCCCCAGCATTTT. Its protein is CASSAGQPQHF.

This chain joins TRBV7-2 and TRBJ2-5; D call uncertain. The CDR3 is 12 amino acids. V gave up 5 bases and J gave up 4 bases, with 8 bases separating them. The germline V gene encodes CDR1 SGHTA and CDR2 FQGNSA. This chain's CDR3 is CASSPQRETQYF. Here the CDR3 DNA reads TGTGCCAGCAGCCCCCAGAGAGAGACCCAGTACTTC.

Comment on this clonotype: An end of the junction does not agree with germline; a read error may underlie this. V and J are TRBV13 and TRBJ2-4, with a tentative D call TRBD1 (6 bases). Germline assignment: CDR1 PRHDT and CDR2 FYEKMQ (reference sequence). This CDR3 region has 16 residues. The CDR3 sequence: CASSIGQPIAKNIQYF. CDR3 sequence (DNA): TGTGCCAGCAGCATAGGACAGCCTATAGCCAAAAACATTCAGTACTTC.

The rearrangement joins TRBV29-1 to TRBJ2-1; TRBD1 matches 11 bases. CDR3 length equals 15 residues. Germline CDR1 SQVTM, CDR2 ANQGSEA. The V and J ends lost 8 bases and 8 bases, in that order; junction bases with no gene match: 14. The CDR3 DNA sequence: TGCAGCACCTACACCCGGGACAGGGGGATTGATGAGCAGTTCTTC. Translation gives CSTYTRDRGIDEQFF.

This chain uses TRBV29-1 with TRBJ2-7; D is possibly TRBD1 or TRBD2 (5 bases each). CDR1 SQVTM and CDR2 ANQGSEA come from the germline V gene. Trimming removed 4 bases at V and 4 bases at J, with 14 bases between. This CDR3 comprises 13 residues. The CDR3 sequence: CSVAWGSRYEQYF. DNA of the CDR3: TGCAGCGTTGCTTGGGGGAGTCGTTACGAGCAGTACTTC.

The chain recombines TRBV11-2 with TRBJ2-7; TRBD2 is a possible D gene (6 bases). Germline-derived CDR1 and CDR2 are SGHAT and FQNNGV. The V end was cut by 5 bases, the J end by 2 bases, with 22 bases between. The CDR3 length is 17 residues. The CDR3 here is CASSLSSAGLLTYEQYF. CDR3 in DNA: TGTGCCAGCAGCCTGAGCTCCGCGGGACTCCTAACCTACGAGCAGTACTTC.

This clonotype showed up just a few times. The chain recombines TRBV12-3 or TRBV12-4 with TRBJ1-2, with 8 positions matching TRBD1. This CDR3 has 16 amino acids. The V and J ends lost 5 bases and 4 bases, in that order; junction bases with no gene match: 12. CDR3 DNA sequence: TGTGCCAGCAGTCTGAGCGCAGGGGGCGCGGGCTATGGCTACACCTTC. Its protein product is CASSLSAGGAGYGYTF.

V gene TRBV29-1 combines with J gene TRBJ1-2, with 10 bases aligning to TRBD1. CDR1 SQVTM and CDR2 ANQGSEA come from the germline V gene. The CDR3 covers 17 residues. J gave up 7 bases and V 1 base, and 15 bases lay outside the gene matches. Here the CDR3 reads CSVEVIDRGRTFGGYTF. CDR3 nucleotide sequence: TGCAGCGTTGAAGTAATCGACAGGGGGCGGACTTTTGGTGGCTACACCTTC.

The chain employs TRBV12-3 or TRBV12-4 and TRBJ2-1; 11 bases map to TRBD2. This CDR3 is built from 16 residues. V lost 7 bases and J lost 0; bases outside the gene matches: 5. The CDR3 loop is CASIRSGGVSYNEQFF. Here the CDR3 DNA reads TGTGCCAGCATTCGTAGCGGGGGGGTCTCCTACAATGAGCAGTTCTTC.

V is TRBV5-5 and J is TRBJ2-1; 11 bases align to TRBD2. V gave up 3 bases and J gave up 9 bases; unmatched junction bases: 8. The CDR3 runs 15 residues. Per the germline V gene, CDR1 is SGHKS and CDR2 is YYEKEE (reference sequence). DNA of the CDR3: TGTGCCAGCAGCTCGACTAGCGGGAAGTTCGGTGAGCAGTTCTTC. Amino acid sequence: CASSSTSGKFGEQFF.

This clonotype was counted only a few times. The V and J genes are TRBV29-1 and TRBJ2-5, with D maybe TRBD2 (6 bases). Per germline, CDR1 SQVTM and CDR2 ANQGSEA. The CDR3 is 12 residues long. V was shortened by 3 bases and J by 5 bases, with 10 bases between the two germline ends. In DNA, the CDR3 is TGCAGCGTTGAGGAGGGGAACGAGACCCAGTACTTC. It specifies CSVEEGNETQYF.

J is TRBJ2-1 and V is TRBV24-1; D might be TRBD1 (5 bases). The germline V gene has CDR1 KGHDR and CDR2 SFDVKD. This CDR3 is built from 21 residues. V dropped 6 bases and J dropped 8 bases, with 37 bases sitting between them. The CDR3 protein is CATSPRSGFSGARLTGDEQFF. DNA for the CDR3: TGTGCCACCAGTCCCCGATCCGGTTTCTCTGGGGCGCGCCTCACGGGCGATGAGCAGTTCTTC.

The rearrangement uses TRBV7-9 and TRBJ2-1, with TRBD1 matching 9 bases. The V gene's germline CDR1 is SEHNR and CDR2 FQNEAQ (reference sequence). The CDR3 loop spans 15 amino acids. Trimming at V came to 7 bases and at J to 4 bases, leaving 8 bases not matched to a gene. Written as DNA, the CDR3 is TGTGCCAGCACGTGGGGACAGGGAACGTACAATGAGCAGTTCTTC. It translates to CASTWGQGTYNEQFF.

V is TRBV18 and J is TRBJ1-2; weak D call: TRBD1 (5 bases). The length of the CDR3 is 13 residues. V was clipped by 3 bases and J by 7 bases, with 12 bases between them. Per germline, CDR1 KGHSH and CDR2 LQKENI. This CDR3 is CASSPDKGRGYTF. The CDR3 DNA reads as TGTGCCAGCTCACCGGACAAAGGCCGTGGCTACACCTTC.

The rearrangement links TRBV30 to TRBJ2-4, with 10 bases fitting TRBD1. The J call may not be correct, given that the DNA end is closer to TRBJ2-7. CDR1 is GTSNPN, CDR2 SVGIG, per germline (reference sequence). The CDR3 has 14 residues. The CDR3 reads CAWGGQGTPYEQYF. CDR3 bases: TGTGCCTGGGGGGGACAGGGGACACCTTACGAGCAGTACTTC.

This rearrangement joins TRBV5-1 to TRBJ2-5; D is uncertain. The CDR3 is made up of 14 amino acids. Germline values: CDR1 SGHRS, CDR2 YFSETQ. Deletions cut 7 bases from V and 4 bases from J, with 17 bases between. The CDR3 loop is CASLRGDSGETQYF. In nucleotides, the CDR3 is TGCGCCAGCCTCCGTGGGGATTCGGGAGAGACCCAGTACTTC. The full variable domain, rest sourced from reference TRBV5-1 and TRBJ2-5, is KAGVTQTPRYLIKTRGQQVTLSCSPISGHRSVSWYQQTPGQGLQFLFEYFSETQRNKGNFPGRFSGRQFSNSRSEMNVSTLELGDSALYLCASLRGDSGETQYFGPGTRLLVL.